A selection of T cell receptor beta chains follows, all from one sample in a study of shared T cell receptors in the human thymus. Assay: immunoSEQ multiplex PCR; the TCRdb copy retains only in-frame clones and omits some. The sample consists of some 700,000 clones, approximately 85% of them appearing once. These data also formed part of another study, on human thymus T cells.

Sequenced: thymocytes. Every receptor here comes from a girl in the first two years of life with a congenital heart defect. Both conserved end residues are part of each CDR3. D genes are given only for firm matches. Clone size is stated in some rows and not others, as once, few, many or a class when expanded.

size: -
D: -
V: TRBV28
J: TRBJ2-2
DNA: TGTGCCAGCAGCCGTCGACAGGCCCTTAACACCGGGGAGCTGTTTTTT
CDR3: CASSRRQALNTGELFF

size: -
D: TRBD1
V: TRBV6-5
J: TRBJ2-1
DNA: TGTGCCACCACAGACAGGGCGAGACACAATGAGCAGTTCTTC
CDR3: CATTDRARHNEQFF

size: once
D: -
V: TRBV6-6
J: TRBJ1-1
DNA: TGTGCCAGCAGTCCGCCGGGGGGCACTGAAGCTTTCTTT
CDR3: CASSPPGGTEAFF

size: -
D: TRBD1
V: TRBV7-3
J: TRBJ2-3
DNA: TGTGCCAGCAGCTTAACGTCCCCGGGACAGGGCACAGATACGCAGTATTTT
CDR3: CASSLTSPGQGTDTQYF

size: -
D: -
V: TRBV6-1
J: TRBJ1-1
DNA: TGTGCCAGTCTTAAGGGGATTGAAGCTTTCTTT
CDR3: CASLKGIEAFF

size: -
D: TRBD1
V: TRBV14
J: TRBJ1-1
DNA: TGTGCCAGCAGGGCGGGACAGGGGGCGTCCAGTTTCAAAGCTTTCTTT
CDR3: CASRAGQGASSFKAFF

size: -
D: TRBD2
V: TRBV6-1
J: TRBJ2-5
DNA: TGTGCCAGCAGTGAAGAACTAGCGGGGGTCCCGGGACAAGAGACCCAGTACTTC
CDR3: CASSEELAGVPGQETQYF

size: few
D: -
V: TRBV5-1
J: TRBJ2-7
DNA: TGCGCCAGCAGCTTGGCTTACGACCGCAGAAGCGACGAGCAGTACTTC
CDR3: CASSLAYDRRSDEQYF

size: -
D: TRBD1
V: TRBV5-1
J: TRBJ1-4
DNA: TGCGCCAGCAGCGCCGGGACAGGGCCTGCAACTAATGAAAAACTGTTTTTT
CDR3: CASSAGTGPATNEKLFF

size: -
D: -
V: TRBV7-6
J: TRBJ2-3
DNA: TGTGCCAGCAGCTTAGGAGTGGGGCTGGGATCTACAGATACGCAGTATTTT
CDR3: CASSLGVGLGSTDTQYF

size: -
D: TRBD1
V: TRBV28
J: TRBJ1-5
DNA: TGTGCCAGCAGCCAAAAACAGGGGGCACGGGTTCAGCCCCAGCATTTT
CDR3: CASSQKQGARVQPQHF

size: few
D: -
V: TRBV2
J: TRBJ2-5
DNA: TGTGCCAGCAGTGAAAGCCGGGGAACGGAGACCCAGTACTTC
CDR3: CASSESRGTETQYF

size: -
D: TRBD1
V: TRBV6-1
J: TRBJ1-5
DNA: TGTGCCAGCAGTGTCAGGACAGGGCTCAATCAGCCCCAGCATTTT
CDR3: CASSVRTGLNQPQHF

size: -
D: -
V: TRBV5-6
J: TRBJ1-2
DNA: TGTGCCAGCAGCTTTCGGGGAAGGGATGGCTACACCTTC
CDR3: CASSFRGRDGYTF

size: -
D: -
V: TRBV11-2
J: TRBJ1-4
DNA: TGTGCCAGCAGCTTAGGAGTGATCACTAATGAAAAACTGTTTTTT
CDR3: CASSLGVITNEKLFF

size: -
D: -
V: TRBV27
J: TRBJ2-7
DNA: TGTGCCAGCCGCTCAGGGGAAGTGGGCGAGCAGTACTTC
CDR3: CASRSGEVGEQYF

size: -
D: TRBD1
V: TRBV6-1
J: TRBJ1-5
DNA: TGTGCCAGCAGTGGGGTGGGCAGGGGGCCGTGGCAGCCCCAGCATTTT
CDR3: CASSGVGRGPWQPQHF

size: -
D: -
V: TRBV28
J: TRBJ1-2
DNA: TGTGCCAGCAGTTTCCCCCTGGCAGGGTATGTTGGCTACACCTTC
CDR3: CASSFPLAGYVGYTF

size: -
D: TRBD1
V: TRBV5-4
J: TRBJ1-3
DNA: TGTGCCCATATCGACAGGGGATCTGGAAACACCATATATTTT
CDR3: CAHIDRGSGNTIYF

size: -
D: TRBD1
V: TRBV10-1
J: TRBJ1-1
DNA: TGCGCCAGCAGTGAGTCCCTCCGAAATAACAGGGGGATGCCCGGGTTTGCTTTCTTT
CDR3: CASSESLRNNRGMPGFAFF

size: -
D: -
V: TRBV19
J: TRBJ1-1
DNA: TGTGCCAGTAGTGTATCGGGGGGGATGAACGCTGAAGCTTTCTTT
CDR3: CASSVSGGMNAEAFF

size: -
D: TRBD1
V: TRBV27
J: TRBJ2-1
DNA: TGTGCCAGCAGTTTTGACAGGGGCGCAGGGACTGAGCAGTTCTTC
CDR3: CASSFDRGAGTEQFF

size: -
D: -
V: TRBV5-8
J: TRBJ1-1
DNA: TGTGCCAGCAGCTTTACACGATGGGCACCTCAGAACACTGAAGCTTTCTTT
CDR3: CASSFTRWAPQNTEAFF

size: -
D: TRBD1
V: TRBV7-9
J: TRBJ1-2
DNA: TGTGCCAGCACCGAGGAGGGACAGGGTGAGGGCTATGGCTACACCTTC
CDR3: CASTEEGQGEGYGYTF

size: -
D: -
V: TRBV6-6
J: TRBJ1-5
DNA: TGTGCCAGCAGTTACTCCCGGTCGCGGGCCAATCAGCCCCAGCATTTT
CDR3: CASSYSRSRANQPQHF

size: -
D: -
V: TRBV19
J: TRBJ1-5
DNA: TGTGCCAGTAGTATCTCGGAGGATCAGCCCCAGCATTTT
CDR3: CASSISEDQPQHF

size: -
D: -
V: TRBV5-1
J: TRBJ1-4
DNA: TGCGCCAGCAGCTCGGGGCCGCGGGGGCGCCTAAGAACTAATGAAAAACTGTTTTTT
CDR3: CASSSGPRGRLRTNEKLFF

size: -
D: -
V: TRBV14
J: TRBJ1-4
DNA: TGTGCCAGCAGCCAAGATAGATTGGACGCCGGAGACAGACTGTTTTTT
CDR3: CASSQDRLDAGDRLFF